The clone carrying this TCR beta chain was counted only a few times. The antigen is unknown. Clones were read by immunoSEQ multiplex PCR, and TCRdb kept only the in-frame ones, dropping some. The sample yields some 790,000 clones, just under 75% seen once. These data come from a study of shared clonotypes between healthy human individuals. Study results and caveats: Clonotypes that were shared across a handful of donors made up around 5% of naive CD4 clonotypes.

CDR1 and CDR2 from the germline V gene are MNHEY and SMNVEV (reference sequence). Trimming took off 8 bases at V and 4 bases at J, with 14 bases between the two ends. This CDR3 has 14 amino acids. The sequenced sample was memory CD4+ T cells sorted from blood. Subset of the sample: CD45RA-negative fraction. This chain connects TRBV27 to TRBJ1-4, with D perhaps matching TRBD1 (6 bases). This receptor was taken from a woman aged 25 to 45 in good health. CDR3 DNA: TGTGCCAGCGGACCGTGGGGGCATAATGAAAAACTGTTTTTT. Protein: CASGPWGHNEKLFF.